The 25 T cell receptor beta chains in this list originate from one sample, sequenced in a study of shared T cell receptors in the human thymus. Only in-frame clones appear in the TCRdb table, and some are missing; sequencing was by immunoSEQ multiplex PCR. The repertoire has hundreds of thousands of clones, around 78% of them found once; the top ten carry 0.013%. These data also formed part of another study, on human thymus T cells.

The sequenced material came from thymocytes. All receptors come from a boy younger than two with a congenital heart defect.

The rearrangement links TRBV5-6 to TRBJ1-2; D unclear. The length of the CDR3 is 16 residues. CDR1 is SGHDT, CDR2 YYEEEE, per germline. V shed 2 bases and J shed 3 bases, with 17 bases lying between them. CDR3 residues: CASSFHLGPGDYGYTF. CDR3 in DNA: TGTGCCAGCAGCTTCCACTTGGGCCCCGGGGACTATGGCTACACCTTC.

V is TRBV29-1 and J is TRBJ1-1; tentatively, D is TRBD1 (6 bases). The V gene lost 6 bases and the J gene lost 0 bases, with 11 bases spanning the gap. In germline, CDR1 is SQVTM, CDR2 ANQGSEA. This CDR3 region has 13 residues. Here the CDR3 DNA reads TGCAGCGTGCAGACAGGAATGAACACTGAAGCTTTCTTT. Its protein is CSVQTGMNTEAFF.

The chain combines TRBV14 with TRBJ1-4; D is undetermined. From germline, CDR1 is SGHDN and CDR2 FVKESK. The CDR3 is 15 residues long. The V end was cut by 4 bases, the J end by 2 bases, with 11 bases between. CDR3 coding DNA: TGTGCCAGCAGCCCAAGGAGAGAGACTAATGAAAAACTGTTTTTT. Translated, it gives CASSPRRETNEKLFF. Supplemented by reference TRBV14 and TRBJ1-4, the full variable domain reads EAGVTQFPSHSVIEKGQTVTLRCDPISGHDNLYWYRRVMGKEIKFLLHFVKESKQDESGMPNNRFLAERTGGTYSTLKVQPAELEDSGVYFCASSPRRETNEKLFFGSGTQLSVL.

V usage is TRBV28 and J usage is TRBJ2-7; TRBD2 agrees at 8 bases. Trimming at V came to 3 bases and at J to 0 bases, leaving 7 bases not matched to a gene. The CDR3 length is 16 residues. Germline lookup yields CDR1 MDHEN and CDR2 SYDVKM. The CDR3 here is CASSFTPGRASYEQYF. Here the CDR3 DNA reads TGTGCCAGCAGTTTTACTCCCGGGAGGGCCTCCTACGAGCAGTACTTC.

This sequence joins TRBV15 and TRBJ2-7, with 7 bases aligning to TRBD1. J gave up 5 bases and V 3 bases, and 7 bases lay outside the gene matches. This CDR3 is 14 amino acids long. Looked up from germline, CDR1 is LNHNV and CDR2 is YYDKDF (reference sequence). The DNA for the CDR3 is TGTGCCACCAGCAGCCGCGACAGGGTCCACGAGCAGTACTTC. Translating it yields CATSSRDRVHEQYF.

This chain connects TRBV4-2 to TRBJ2-3; no firm D call. Germline assignment: CDR1 LGHNA and CDR2 YNFKEQ. V was trimmed by 3 bases and J by 1 base, leaving 17 bases between them. This CDR3 contains 17 residues. CDR3 region: CASSQVGAPSGTDTQYF. DNA for the CDR3: TGTGCCAGCAGCCAGGTCGGTGCCCCCTCGGGCACAGATACGCAGTATTTT.

The V gene is TRBV9, the J gene TRBJ2-1; D not resolved. The CDR3 contains 15 residues. Per the germline V gene, CDR1 is SGDLS and CDR2 is YYNGEE. Trimming removed 1 base at V and 0 bases at J, with 8 bases between. The CDR3 is CASSVRESSYNEQFF. The DNA for the CDR3 is TGTGCCAGCAGCGTACGCGAGAGCTCCTACAATGAGCAGTTCTTC.

The V gene is TRBV21-1, the J gene TRBJ1-1; the table assigns TRBD1, which was not confirmed against the DNA. TRBV21-1 is a listed pseudogene. The CDR3 is made up of 14 amino acids. CDR3 sequence: CASSKDDRVTEAFF. The DNA for the CDR3 is TGTGCCAGCAGCAAGGATGACAGGGTCACTGAAGCTTTCTTT.

V and J are TRBV29-1 and TRBJ1-5; no clear D. V was pared by 4 bases and J by 3 bases, with 10 bases between. This CDR3 comprises 13 residues. Germline V CDR1 and CDR2: SQVTM, ANQGSEA. CDR3 sequence: CSVGRGSNQPQHF. CDR3 DNA sequence: TGCAGCGTTGGAAGAGGGTCCAATCAGCCCCAGCATTTT.

This clone was seen a few times. This sequence joins TRBV29-1 and TRBJ2-7; TRBD2 agrees at 13 bases. The CDR3 consists of 13 residues. V shed 3 bases and J 5 bases; nucleotides not matched to a gene: 1. CDR1 SQVTM and CDR2 ANQGSEA come from the germline V gene. The CDR3 loop is CSVDGLAGDEQYF. The CDR3 nucleotides are TGCAGCGTTGACGGACTAGCGGGAGACGAGCAGTACTTC.

V is TRBV5-8 and J is TRBJ2-7, with TRBD2 matching over 7 bases. Germline V gives CDR1 SGHTS, CDR2 YDEGEE. V shed 3 bases, J shed 2 bases, and the junction held 8 bases outside the gene matches. The CDR3 runs to 15 residues. The CDR3 DNA reads TGTGCCAGCAGCTCCCCACGGACTAGACCCTACGAGCAGTACTTC. It encodes CASSSPRTRPYEQYF.

The chain uses TRBV12-5 and TRBJ1-3; D is unresolved. The CDR3 is made up of 15 amino acids. Trimming removed 7 bases at V and 1 base at J, with 14 bases between. The germline V gene encodes CDR1 LGHNT and CDR2 FRNRAP. CDR3 amino acids: CASDPDPGSGNTIYF. The CDR3 DNA reads TGTGCTAGTGACCCTGATCCCGGGTCTGGAAACACCATATATTTT.

The genes are TRBV2 and TRBJ1-2; 8 positions agree with TRBD1. The V and J ends lost 3 bases and 5 bases, in that order; junction bases with no gene match: 2. Germline CDR1 SNHLY, CDR2 FYNNEI. The CDR3 is 13 residues long. CDR3 region: CASSETGEYGYTF. The CDR3 region has the DNA TGTGCCAGCAGTGAGACAGGGGAATATGGCTACACCTTC.

The table lists this clone with a few counts. This rearrangement joins TRBV11-3 to TRBJ2-1; D is possibly TRBD2 (5 bases). The CDR3 totals 17 residues. Looked up from germline, CDR1 is SGHNT and CDR2 is YENEEA. Trimming removed 2 bases from V and 0 bases from J, with 14 bases in between. As DNA, the CDR3 is TGTGCCAGCAGCTTAACGGGCGGGCCGAGCTCCTACAATGAGCAGTTCTTC. The encoded protein is CASSLTGGPSSYNEQFF.

The chain employs TRBV10-2 and TRBJ1-5, with TRBD1 identical over 7 bases. The V gene end was trimmed by 4 bases and the J gene end by 0 bases; junction bases not matched to a gene: 0. The CDR3 contains 14 residues. Germline V gives CDR1 WSHSY, CDR2 SAAADI. CDR3 sequence reads: CASSGQGSNQPQHF. DNA for the CDR3: TGCGCCAGCAGTGGACAGGGTAGCAATCAGCCCCAGCATTTT.

The V gene is TRBV10-3, the J gene TRBJ2-1, with a weak D call TRBD2 (6 bases). CDR1 and CDR2 (germline): ENHRY, SYGVKD. V lost 4 bases, J lost 8 bases, and 15 bases lay in between. There are 14 residues in the CDR3. The CDR3 DNA reads TGTGCCATCAGTGGGGTGGGAGGCTTGGATGAGCAGTTCTTC. This codes for CAISGVGGLDEQFF.

This chain connects TRBV7-2 to TRBJ2-3, with 7 bases lining up with TRBD2. Per the germline V gene, CDR1 is SGHTA and CDR2 is FQGNSA. This CDR3 is built from 17 residues. J lost 2 bases, V lost 4 bases, and 12 bases had no gene match. The CDR3 reads CASSYLGLPRDTDTQYF. The CDR3 coding sequence is TGTGCCAGCAGCTACTTGGGACTACCTAGAGACACAGATACGCAGTATTTT.

The V call is TRBV5-6, the J call TRBJ2-5; TRBD2 is a possible D gene (6 bases). This CDR3 comprises 13 residues. Trimming removed 2 bases at V and 3 bases at J, with 8 bases between. Germline V CDR1 and CDR2: SGHDT, YYEEEE. The CDR3, as DNA: TGTGCCAGCAGCTTCCGGGAGAAAGAGACCCAGTACTTC. Amino acids: CASSFREKETQYF.

This clone was seen just once. V gene TRBV11-2 combines with J gene TRBJ2-5; 8 bases are shared with TRBD2. Trimming at V came to 4 bases and at J to 4 bases, leaving 5 bases not matched to a gene. Germline V gene data show CDR1 as SGHAT and CDR2 as FQNNGV. This CDR3 comprises 14 residues. CDR3 sequence reads: CASSSPGGRETQYF. The CDR3 DNA reads TGTGCCAGCAGCTCTCCGGGGGGGAGAGAGACCCAGTACTTC. The full variable domain, in which reference TRBV11-2 and TRBJ2-5 provide the parts outside the CDR3, is EAGVAQSPRYKIIEKRQSVAFWCNPISGHATLYWYQQILGQGPKLLIQFQNNGVVDDSQLPKDRFSAERLKGVDSTLKIQPAKLEDSAVYLCASSSPGGRETQYFGPGTRLLVL.

The rearrangement links TRBV19 to TRBJ1-5, with 7 bases lining up with TRBD1. Germline assignment: CDR1 LNHDA and CDR2 SQIVND (reference sequence). The CDR3 sequence is 14 residues long. V lost 6 bases, J lost 4 bases, and 6 bases stayed unmatched. The CDR3 DNA reads as TGTGCCAGTAGCAAGGACAGGAAGAATCAGCCCCAGCATTTT. It is translated as CASSKDRKNQPQHF. Variable domain in full (rest from reference TRBV19 and TRBJ1-5): DGGITQSPKYLFRKEGQNVTLSCEQNLNHDAMYWYRQDPGQGLRLIYYSQIVNDFQKGDIAEGYSVSREKKESFPLTVTSAQKNPTAFYLCASSKDRKNQPQHFGDGTRLSIL.

The genes are TRBV7-2 and TRBJ2-7, with a weak D call TRBD2 (6 bases). The CDR3 covers 15 residues. The ends were cut back, 9 bases at V and 6 bases at J, with 24 bases in the middle. Germline V lookup: CDR1 SGHTA, CDR2 FQGNSA. CDR3 in amino acids: CASSHGGLGLGEQYF. The DNA of the CDR3 is TGTGCCAGTAGTCACGGGGGACTGGGTCTAGGCGAGCAGTACTTC.

The rearrangement joins TRBV5-1 to TRBJ2-1; 7 bases fit TRBD2. With V trimmed by 1 base and J by 4 bases, 14 bases remained unmatched. This CDR3 region has 18 residues. The V gene's germline CDR1 is SGHRS and CDR2 YFSETQ. CDR3 sequence reads: CASSLSAAGAGLYNEQFF. The CDR3 DNA reads TGCGCCAGCAGCTTGTCCGCAGCCGGAGCGGGACTTTACAATGAGCAGTTCTTC.

V and J are TRBV30 and TRBJ2-1; 8 bases fit TRBD1. This CDR3 has 17 residues. Germline values: CDR1 GTSNPN, CDR2 SVGIG (reference sequence). J gave up 4 bases and V 0 bases, and 11 bases lay outside the gene matches. The CDR3: CAWSVAPGGRAYNEQFF. The CDR3 DNA follows: TGTGCCTGGAGTGTCGCCCCAGGGGGCCGGGCGTACAATGAGCAGTTCTTC.

The rearrangement uses TRBV5-6 and TRBJ2-2; TRBD2 might be the D (7 bases). Germline V CDR1 and CDR2: SGHDT, YYEEEE. CDR3 length: 16 amino acids. V lost 2 bases, J lost 3 bases, and 14 bases lay in between. CDR3 sequence: CASSFPPGGHTGELFF. The CDR3 DNA reads as TGTGCCAGCAGCTTTCCACCCGGGGGGCACACCGGGGAGCTGTTTTTT.

The J gene is TRBJ2-7, the V gene TRBV27; 7 nucleotides match TRBD1. CDR3 length equals 14 residues. Germline-derived CDR1 and CDR2 are MNHEY and SMNVEV (reference sequence). J gave up 5 bases and V 6 bases, and 10 bases lay outside the gene matches. The chain's CDR3 is CASSQYRGWDEQYF. The CDR3 DNA reads as TGTGCCAGCAGCCAGTACAGGGGATGGGACGAGCAGTACTTC.